This T cell receptor beta chain stems from a study of PD-1 blockade in classical Hodgkin lymphoma. Study conclusions and caveats: Compared with baseline, CD4+ but not CD8+ TCR diversity had risen significantly by C4D1. Newly diagnosed patients had baseline TCR diversity that was reportedly lower than that of healthy donors. Similar baseline diversity was found in complete responders and newly diagnosed patients.

Time point here: cycle 4 day 1 (C4D1), after 6 weeks of nivolumab. All trial patients relapsed after autologous stem cell transplantation. Purification of CD4+ T cells from thawed PBMCs was achieved by magnetic negative selection. CDR3 length equals 15 residues. Germline V gene data show CDR1 as SGHNT and CDR2 as YENEEA. J gave up 5 bases and V 0 bases, and 3 bases lay outside the gene matches. Clones were sequenced by immunoSEQ multiplex PCR, and TCRdb holds only the in-frame ones, with some missing. The table includes 10,000 to 15,000 clones, about 80% detected once. To note about this clone: Its antigen is as yet unknown.

The sequence came from a human donor with classical Hodgkin lymphoma. Sequences were derived from CD4+ T cells from blood, sampled before the fourth cycle of nivolumab. The rearrangement links TRBV11-3 to TRBJ2-3, with TRBD2 matching 9 bases. CDR3 sequence (DNA): TGTGCCAGCAGCTTAGACGGGCGGGGGGGAGATACGCAGTATTTT. This sequence encodes CASSLDGRGGDTQYF.